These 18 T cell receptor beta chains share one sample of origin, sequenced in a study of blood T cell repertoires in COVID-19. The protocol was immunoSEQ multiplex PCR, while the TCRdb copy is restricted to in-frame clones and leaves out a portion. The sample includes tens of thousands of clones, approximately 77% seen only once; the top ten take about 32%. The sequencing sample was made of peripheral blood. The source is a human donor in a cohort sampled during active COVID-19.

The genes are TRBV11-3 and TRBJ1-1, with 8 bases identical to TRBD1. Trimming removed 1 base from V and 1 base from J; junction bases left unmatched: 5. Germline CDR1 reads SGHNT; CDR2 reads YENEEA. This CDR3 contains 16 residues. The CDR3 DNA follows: TGTGCCAGCAGCTTAGGGCCGACAGGGGCGAACACTGAAGCTTTCTTT. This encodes CASSLGPTGANTEAFF.

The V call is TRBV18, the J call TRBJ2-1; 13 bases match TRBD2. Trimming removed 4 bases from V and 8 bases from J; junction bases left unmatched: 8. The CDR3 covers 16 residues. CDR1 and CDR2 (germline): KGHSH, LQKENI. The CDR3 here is CASSQRTSGSLDEQFF. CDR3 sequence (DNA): TGTGCCAGCTCACAAAGGACTAGCGGGAGTCTCGATGAGCAGTTCTTC.

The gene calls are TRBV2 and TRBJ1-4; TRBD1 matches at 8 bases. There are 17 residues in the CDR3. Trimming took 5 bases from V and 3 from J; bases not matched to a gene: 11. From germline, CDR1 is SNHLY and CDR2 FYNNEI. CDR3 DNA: TGTGCCAGCAGTTCCAGGGGCAGGGGGCCTGCTAATGAAAAACTGTTTTTT. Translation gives CASSSRGRGPANEKLFF.

As DNA, the CDR3 is TGCGCCAGCAGCTTGGAGGGACAGGGCTATGGCTACACCTTC. It specifies CASSLEGQGYGYTF. The rearrangement joins TRBV5-1 to TRBJ1-2; 9 positions agree with TRBD1. Germline CDR1 is SGHRS and CDR2 is YFSETQ. V lost 0 bases to trimming and J lost 4 bases; unmatched junction nucleotides: 1. CDR3 size: 14 residues.

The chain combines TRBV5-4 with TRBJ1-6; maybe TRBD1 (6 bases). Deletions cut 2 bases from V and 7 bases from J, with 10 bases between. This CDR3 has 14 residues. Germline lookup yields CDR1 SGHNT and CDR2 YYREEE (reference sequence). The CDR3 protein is CASSLQGINSPLHF. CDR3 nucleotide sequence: TGTGCCAGCAGCTTACAGGGAATCAATTCACCCCTCCACTTT.

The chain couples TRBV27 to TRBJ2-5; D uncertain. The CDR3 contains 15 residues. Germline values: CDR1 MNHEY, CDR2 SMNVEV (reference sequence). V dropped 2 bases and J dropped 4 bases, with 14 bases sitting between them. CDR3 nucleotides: TGTGCCAGCAGTTTAGGTGGCCAGGTGAGAGAGACCCAGTACTTC. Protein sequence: CASSLGGQVRETQYF.

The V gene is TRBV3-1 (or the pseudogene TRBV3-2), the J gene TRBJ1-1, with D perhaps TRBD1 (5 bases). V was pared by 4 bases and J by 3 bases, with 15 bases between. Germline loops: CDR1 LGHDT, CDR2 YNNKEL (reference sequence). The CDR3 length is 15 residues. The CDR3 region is CASSRQGRADTEAFF. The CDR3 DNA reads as TGTGCCAGCAGCCGTCAGGGAAGGGCAGACACTGAAGCTTTCTTT.

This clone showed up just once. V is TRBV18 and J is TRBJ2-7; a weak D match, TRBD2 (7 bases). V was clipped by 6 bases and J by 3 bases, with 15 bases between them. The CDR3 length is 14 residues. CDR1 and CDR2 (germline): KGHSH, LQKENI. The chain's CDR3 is CASSPGGGLYEQYF. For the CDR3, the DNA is TGTGCCAGCTCCCCGGGCGGGGGCCTCTACGAGCAGTACTTC.

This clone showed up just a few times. DNA for the CDR3: TGTGCCGGGACAGGGGGACCCACCGGGGAGCTGTTTTTT. Translation: CAGTGGPTGELFF. The chain employs TRBV28 and TRBJ2-2; 11 bases map to TRBD1. J lost 4 bases, V lost 11 bases, and 3 bases had no gene match. Germline values: CDR1 MDHEN, CDR2 SYDVKM. CDR3 size: 13 residues.

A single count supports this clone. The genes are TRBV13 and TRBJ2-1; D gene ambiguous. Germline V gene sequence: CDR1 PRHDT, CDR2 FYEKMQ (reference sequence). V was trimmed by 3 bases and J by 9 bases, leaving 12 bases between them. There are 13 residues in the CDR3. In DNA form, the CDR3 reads TGTGCCAGCAGCTTTCGCGGAAGAAGTGAGCAGTTCTTC. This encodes CASSFRGRSEQFF.

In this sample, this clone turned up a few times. As DNA, the CDR3 is TGCAGCGGCCTGACAGTGGGCTATGGCTACACCTTC. Residues: CSGLTVGYGYTF. The chain couples TRBV29-1 to TRBJ1-2; tentatively, D is TRBD1 (5 bases). The CDR3 runs 12 residues. Per the germline V gene, CDR1 is SQVTM and CDR2 is ANQGSEA. V gave up 7 bases and J gave up 4 bases, with 13 bases separating them.

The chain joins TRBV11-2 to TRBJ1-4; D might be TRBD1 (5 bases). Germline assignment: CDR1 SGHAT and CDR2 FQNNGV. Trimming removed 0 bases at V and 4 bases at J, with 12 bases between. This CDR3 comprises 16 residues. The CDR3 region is CASSLDGADRNEKLFF. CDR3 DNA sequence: TGTGCCAGCAGCTTAGATGGGGCGGATCGTAATGAAAAACTGTTTTTT. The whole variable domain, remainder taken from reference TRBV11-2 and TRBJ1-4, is EAGVAQSPRYKIIEKRQSVAFWCNPISGHATLYWYQQILGQGPKLLIQFQNNGVVDDSQLPKDRFSAERLKGVDSTLKIQPAKLEDSAVYLCASSLDGADRNEKLFFGSGTQLSVL.

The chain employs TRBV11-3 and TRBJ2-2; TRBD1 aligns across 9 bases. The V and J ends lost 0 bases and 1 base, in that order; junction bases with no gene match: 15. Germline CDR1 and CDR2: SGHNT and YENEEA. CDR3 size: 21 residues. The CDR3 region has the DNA TGTGCCAGCAGCTTAGAGCCCACGGCACAGGGGGCCATTGGGAACACCGGGGAGCTGTTTTTT. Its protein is CASSLEPTAQGAIGNTGELFF. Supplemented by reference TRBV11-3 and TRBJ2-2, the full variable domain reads EAGVVQSPRYKIIEKKQPVAFWCNPISGHNTLYWYLQNLGQGPELLIRYENEEAVDDSQLPKDRFSAERLKGVDSTLKIQPAELGDSAVYLCASSLEPTAQGAIGNTGELFFGEGSRLTVL.

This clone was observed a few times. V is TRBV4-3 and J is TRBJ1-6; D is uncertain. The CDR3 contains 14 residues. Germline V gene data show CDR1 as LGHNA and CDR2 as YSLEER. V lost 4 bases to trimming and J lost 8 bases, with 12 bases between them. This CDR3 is CASSLIEGDSPLHF. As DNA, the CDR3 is TGCGCCAGCAGCCTGATAGAGGGCGATTCACCCCTCCACTTT.

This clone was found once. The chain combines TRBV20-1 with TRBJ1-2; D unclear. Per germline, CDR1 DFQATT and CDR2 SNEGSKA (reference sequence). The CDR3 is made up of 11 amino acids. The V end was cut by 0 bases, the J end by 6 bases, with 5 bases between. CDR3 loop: CSARERDGYTF. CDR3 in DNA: TGCAGTGCTAGAGAGAGGGATGGCTACACCTTC.

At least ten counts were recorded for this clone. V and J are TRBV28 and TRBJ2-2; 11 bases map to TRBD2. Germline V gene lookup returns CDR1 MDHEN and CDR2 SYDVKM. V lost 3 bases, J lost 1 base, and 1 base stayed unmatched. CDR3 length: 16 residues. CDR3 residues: CASSFLAGGNTGELFF. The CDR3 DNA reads TGTGCCAGCAGTTTCCTAGCGGGAGGGAACACCGGGGAGCTGTTTTTT.

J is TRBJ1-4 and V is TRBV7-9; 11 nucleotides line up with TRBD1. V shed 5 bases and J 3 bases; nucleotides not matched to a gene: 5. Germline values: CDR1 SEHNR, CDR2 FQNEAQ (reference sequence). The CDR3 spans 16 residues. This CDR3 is CASSPGQGDSNEKLFF. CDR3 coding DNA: TGTGCCAGCAGCCCGGGACAGGGGGATTCTAATGAAAAACTGTTTTTT.

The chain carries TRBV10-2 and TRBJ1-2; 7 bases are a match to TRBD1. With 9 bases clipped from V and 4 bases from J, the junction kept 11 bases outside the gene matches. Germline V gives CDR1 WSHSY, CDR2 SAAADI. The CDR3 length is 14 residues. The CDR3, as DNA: TGCGCCAGTCAGGCCGGAGGGGGCGTCTATGGCTACACCTTC. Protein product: CASQAGGGVYGYTF.